The TCR beta chain described here comes from a study of T-cell memory formation after mild COVID-19. TCRdb passed the 5' RACE reads through MiXCR, listing each CDR3 protein once. The sample records 270,000 or so distinct CDR3 sequences, 15% to 20% being singletons. The sample holds many counts of this clonotype. The CDR3 runs 14 residues. The junction had 1 base not matched to a gene; V was cut back by 4 bases and J by 1 base. Germline V gene lookup returns CDR1 MNHEY and CDR2 SMNVEV (reference sequence). This rearrangement joins TRBV27 to TRBJ2-7; TRBD1 agrees at 10 bases. The sequence derives from a man between 18 and 29 years old who had mild COVID-19 (a few samples of this study predate the infection). Cell type and time point are not known. Sequencing was performed on PBMCs or a T cell subset sorted from them (not recorded which). The CDR3 sequence is CASSWDRGSYEQYF. CDR3 DNA: TGTGCCAGCAGTTGGGACAGGGGATCCTACGAGCAGTACTTC.